Shown below are 21 T cell receptor beta chains from a single sample sequenced in a study of blood T cell repertoires in COVID-19. Clones were read by immunoSEQ multiplex PCR, and TCRdb kept only the in-frame ones, dropping some. This table holds 65,000 to 100,000 clones, 88% found once. The sample was peripheral blood. These receptors were obtained from an elderly woman with acute or convalescent COVID-19.

A remark on this clone: It is unclear where the CDR3 begins or ends on the DNA, so no DNA is shown, and the CDR3 is as TCRdb lists it. This chain uses TRBV27 with TRBJ1-2. Germline CDR1 is MNHEY and CDR2 is SMNVEV (reference sequence). The CDR3 numbers 12 amino acids, ends counted. The CDR3 here is CASSSSGFGYTF.

The genes are TRBV4-1 and TRBJ1-5; TRBD1 is a possible D gene (5 bases). This CDR3 has 15 amino acids. The germline gives CDR1 MGHRA, CDR2 YSYEKL. V lost 3 bases, J lost 2 bases, and 11 bases lay in between. The CDR3 DNA sequence: TGCGCCAGCAGCCAGACCTCGACAGGCAATCAGCCCCAGCATTTT. Encoded protein: CASSQTSTGNQPQHF.

The chain is built from TRBV7-3 and TRBJ2-1; 7 bases are shared with TRBD2. This CDR3 has 16 amino acids. Unmatched junction bases numbered 8, after V lost 5 bases and J lost 1 base. Germline V lookup: CDR1 SGHTA, CDR2 FQGTGA. CDR3 protein: CASSPTTGLSYNEQFF. For the CDR3, the DNA is TGTGCCAGCAGCCCAACCACGGGACTATCCTACAATGAGCAGTTCTTC.

The CDR3 reads CASSVSTGLHYNEQFF. The CDR3 DNA reads as TGTGCCAGCAGTGTCTCGACAGGGCTCCACTACAATGAGCAGTTCTTC. This chain connects TRBV25-1 to TRBJ2-1, with 7 bases lining up with TRBD1. V gave up 4 bases and J gave up 3 bases; unmatched junction bases: 9. This CDR3 is 16 amino acids long. Germline values: CDR1 MGHDK, CDR2 SYGVNS.

V and J are TRBV5-6 and TRBJ2-3, with D unresolved. CDR1 and CDR2 from the germline V gene are SGHDT and YYEEEE. V was clipped by 1 base and J by 5 bases, with 14 bases between them. The CDR3 has 15 amino acids. CDR3 DNA sequence: TGTGCCAGCAGCTTGCGTTTAGCCCGTGGAGATACGCAGTATTTT. Its translation: CASSLRLARGDTQYF.

This chain joins TRBV2 and TRBJ2-7; TRBD2 agrees at 7 bases. Germline CDR1 and CDR2: SNHLY and FYNNEI. The CDR3 is made up of 14 amino acids. After removal of 3 bases from V and 6 bases from J, the junction contained 8 bases not matched to a gene. DNA for the CDR3: TGTGCCAGCAGTGAGGTCCTAGCGGCGGTCGAGCAGTACTTC. Protein sequence: CASSEVLAAVEQYF. The full variable domain, rest sourced from reference TRBV2 and TRBJ2-7, is EPEVTQTPSHQVTQMGQEVILRCVPISNHLYFYWYRQILGQKVEFLVSFYNNEISEKSEIFDDQFSVERPDGSNFTLKIRSTKLEDSAMYFCASSEVLAAVEQYFGPGTRLTVT.

The rearrangement links TRBV4-3 to TRBJ2-1; TRBD2 aligns across 7 bases. The CDR3 is 16 residues long. Germline V gene sequence: CDR1 LGHNA, CDR2 YSLEER. Unmatched junction bases numbered 7, after V lost 0 bases and J lost 5 bases. The CDR3 DNA reads as TGCGCCAGCAGCCAAGACTGGTCTAGCGGTGACAATGAGCAGTTCTTC. It yields the protein CASSQDWSSGDNEQFF.

In its sample, this clone was seen a few times. The rearrangement links TRBV7-9 to TRBJ2-1; 9 positions agree with TRBD2. CDR1 is SEHNR and CDR2 is FQNEAQ in the germline V gene (reference sequence). Unmatched junction bases numbered 3, after V lost 3 bases and J lost 0 bases. This CDR3 comprises 16 residues. CDR3 in DNA: TGTGCCAGCAGCTTGGTAGCGGGAGTCTCCTACAATGAGCAGTTCTTC. It yields the protein CASSLVAGVSYNEQFF.

The V call is TRBV5-1, the J call TRBJ1-6, with TRBD1 matching 8 bases. Per germline, CDR1 SGHRS and CDR2 YFSETQ. V lost 4 bases, J lost 10 bases, and 7 bases stayed unmatched. The CDR3 runs 14 residues. CDR3 coding DNA: TGCGCCAGCAGCATAGGACAGGGTGGGTCACCCCTCCACTTT. This codes for CASSIGQGGSPLHF. Filled out from reference TRBV5-1 and TRBJ1-6, the complete variable domain reads KAGVTQTPRYLIKTRGQQVTLSCSPISGHRSVSWYQQTPGQGLQFLFEYFSETQRNKGNFPGRFSGRQFSNSRSEMNVSTLELGDSALYLCASSIGQGGSPLHFGNGTRLTVT.

The CDR3 sequence is CSVLAAEAFF. In nucleotides, the CDR3 is TGCAGCGTTTTGGCGGCTGAAGCTTTCTTT. The rearrangement uses TRBV29-1 and TRBJ1-1; D is unclear. From germline, CDR1 is SQVTM and CDR2 ANQGSEA. Trimming cost V 5 bases and J 6 bases, with 7 bases left between them. The CDR3 spans 10 residues.

The V gene is TRBV11-2, the J gene TRBJ1-1; no clear D. Trimming pared 4 bases from V and 4 bases from J, leaving 10 bases between. CDR3 size: 13 residues. CDR1 and CDR2 from the germline V gene are SGHAT and FQNNGV. DNA of the CDR3: TGTGCCAGCAGCTCGGGTCTCCCCACTGAAGCTTTCTTT. It translates to CASSSGLPTEAFF.

This clone has only a few counts. This rearrangement joins TRBV4-1 to TRBJ2-1, with 11 bases that match TRBD1. CDR3 size: 19 residues. Germline trimming cut 2 bases from V and 0 bases from J; bases unmatched to any gene: 9. Looked up from germline, CDR1 is MGHRA and CDR2 is YSYEKL. DNA for the CDR3: TGCGCCAGCAGCCAACGGGGACAGGGGGGCCTTGGCTCCTACAATGAGCAGTTCTTC. It is translated as CASSQRGQGGLGSYNEQFF.

V gene TRBV2 combines with J gene TRBJ2-2, with 7 nucleotides matching TRBD2. The CDR3 is 15 residues long. The germline CDR1 and CDR2 sequences are SNHLY and FYNNEI. J was trimmed by 7 bases and V by 7 bases; bases with no gene match: 12. For the CDR3, the DNA is TGTGCCAGCATAGGAGGGCCTAGCGGTGACGGGGAGCTGTTTTTT. This encodes CASIGGPSGDGELFF.

The rearrangement links TRBV15 to TRBJ2-5; D gene uncertain. Trimming removed 4 bases from V and 3 bases from J, with 3 bases in between. Germline V gene sequence: CDR1 LNHNV, CDR2 YYDKDF (reference sequence). The CDR3 runs to 11 residues. This CDR3 reads CATSTKETQYF. The CDR3 DNA is TGTGCCACCAGCACCAAAGAGACCCAGTACTTC.

J is TRBJ2-7 and V is TRBV6-6; TRBD2 matches 8 bases. CDR3 size: 15 residues. Germline values: CDR1 MNHNY, CDR2 SVGAGI (reference sequence). J gave up 4 bases and V 4 bases, and 9 bases lay outside the gene matches. DNA for the CDR3: TGTGCCAGCAGTTCCCAGCGGGAGAGGATGTACGAGCAGTACTTC. Amino acids: CASSSQRERMYEQYF.

The chain recombines TRBV18 with TRBJ1-1; 10 bases fit TRBD1. V was clipped by 2 bases and J by 0 bases; unmatched bases: 6. Germline loops: CDR1 KGHSH, CDR2 LQKENI. The CDR3 is 17 residues long. The CDR3 DNA reads TGTGCCAGCTCACCAAGACAGGGGGCGTCCATGAACACTGAAGCTTTCTTT. The encoded protein is CASSPRQGASMNTEAFF. The full variable domain, with the rest looked up from reference TRBV18 and TRBJ1-1, is NAGVMQNPRHLVRRRGQEARLRCSPMKGHSHVYWYRQLPEEGLKFMVYLQKENIIDESGMPKERFSAEFPKEGPSILRIQQVVRGDSAAYFCASSPRQGASMNTEAFFGQGTRLTVV.

V and J are TRBV2 and TRBJ1-3; 8 bases are shared with TRBD1. Germline CDR1 reads SNHLY; CDR2 reads FYNNEI. V was pared by 4 bases and J by 0 bases, with 14 bases of the junction left unmatched. CDR3 size: 19 residues. CDR3: CASSGGRGLHGFSGNTIYF. CDR3 sequence (DNA): TGTGCCAGCAGTGGTGGCAGGGGGCTACACGGATTCTCTGGAAACACCATATATTTT.

This rearrangement joins TRBV5-6 to TRBJ2-7, with TRBD1 as a possible D gene (5 bases). The CDR3 contains 15 residues. Trimming took 6 bases from V and 5 from J, leaving 21 bases between them. CDR1 and CDR2 from the germline V gene are SGHDT and YYEEEE. The CDR3 DNA is TGTGCCAGCAACAATAAACTCAGGGCAGGGAACGAGCAGTACTTC. This encodes CASNNKLRAGNEQYF.

This sequence joins TRBV28 and TRBJ2-7; 9 positions match TRBD1. The CDR3 is 15 amino acids. V was clipped by 4 bases and J by 3 bases; unmatched bases: 7. Germline lookup yields CDR1 MDHEN and CDR2 SYDVKM. CDR3: CASSSGTGIGYEQYF. The CDR3 nucleotides are TGTGCCAGCAGTTCTGGGACAGGGATAGGCTACGAGCAGTACTTC.

This sequence joins TRBV18 and TRBJ2-1, with 13 bases lining up with TRBD2. Germline-derived CDR1 and CDR2 are KGHSH and LQKENI. This CDR3 has 15 amino acids. V gave up 3 bases and J gave up 6 bases; unmatched junction bases: 2. DNA for the CDR3: TGTGCCAGCTCACCTCGGACTAGCGGGGGCAATGAGCAGTTCTTC. It yields the protein CASSPRTSGGNEQFF.

The V call is TRBV6-6, the J call TRBJ1-3; no clear D. Germline V gene sequence: CDR1 MNHNY, CDR2 SVGAGI (reference sequence). The CDR3 contains 15 residues. Trimming cost V 7 bases and J 2 bases, with 15 bases left between them. The DNA for the CDR3 is TGTGCCAGCACCTCACAGAGTACAACTGGAAACACCATATATTTT. Protein: CASTSQSTTGNTIYF.